Below, one T cell receptor beta chain is given with its context. The data originate from a study of response to subunit inactivated influenza vaccine. MiXCR, run by TCRdb on the RT-PCR reads, gives a single entry per CDR3 protein. The data hold a few hundred thousand distinct CDR3 sequences, with under 8.5% observed a single time. Germline CDR1 reads SGDLS; CDR2 reads YYNGEE. CDR3 size: 13 residues. The V gene lost 4 bases and the J gene lost 2 bases, with 8 bases spanning the gap. This rearrangement joins TRBV9 to TRBJ2-3; D unclear. Sequenced material: PBMCs from blood, taken around 25 months after vaccination. The TCR comes from a man in his fifties or sixties who received an inactivated influenza vaccine. The chain's CDR3 is CASSRHLTDTQYF. DNA of the CDR3: TGTGCCAGCAGCAGACACCTCACAGATACGCAGTATTTT. The entire variable domain, with the rest obtained from reference TRBV9 and TRBJ2-3, is as follows: DSGVTQTPKHLITATGQRVTLRCSPRSGDLSVYWYQQSLDQGLQFLIQYYNGEERAKGNILERFSAQQFPDLHSELNLSSLELGDSALYFCASSRHLTDTQYFGPGTRLTVL.